These 16 T cell receptor beta chains were all obtained from the same sample, sequenced in a study of blood T cell repertoires in COVID-19. TCRdb's table, derived via immunoSEQ multiplex PCR, lists solely in-frame clones and lacks some. Of fewer than 250,000 clones listed, under 80% were seen once; the top ten hold around 12%. The sequenced sample was peripheral blood. These TCRs come from a woman between 50 and 59 years old with acute or convalescent COVID-19.

This chain joins TRBV20-1 and TRBJ2-5; tentative D call: TRBD2 (5 bases). The CDR3 sequence is 16 residues long. The ends were cut back, 3 bases at V and 0 bases at J, with 17 bases in the middle. The V gene's germline CDR1 is DFQATT and CDR2 SNEGSKA (reference sequence). The CDR3 DNA reads TGCAGTGCTAGTTCCCTCGGGCGGGTATACCAAGAGACCCAGTACTTC. Protein product: CSASSLGRVYQETQYF.

This chain uses TRBV15 with TRBJ2-1, with 9 bases matching TRBD2. V dropped 1 base and J dropped 4; count of bases not matched to a gene: 11. Germline lookup yields CDR1 LNHNV and CDR2 YYDKDF (reference sequence). The CDR3 has 18 amino acids. CDR3 sequence (DNA): TGTGCCACCAGCAGAGCTCTACTAGGGCTAGCGGGGTACAATGAGCAGTTCTTC. Translated: CATSRALLGLAGYNEQFF.

V is TRBV4-3 and J is TRBJ2-2; TRBD2 agrees at 11 bases. Per the germline V gene, CDR1 is LGHNA and CDR2 is YSLEER. Trimming at V came to 0 bases and at J to 4 bases, leaving 10 bases not matched to a gene. The CDR3 has 19 residues. CDR3 in DNA: TGCGCCAGCAGCCAAGATCCCCCTTTAACTAGCGGGGGCACCGGGGAGCTGTTTTTT. It is translated as CASSQDPPLTSGGTGELFF.

The chain joins TRBV2 to TRBJ1-6; D call uncertain. Germline lookup yields CDR1 SNHLY and CDR2 FYNNEI. The CDR3 sequence is 13 residues long. V lost 5 bases and J 6 bases, leaving 8 bases between the germline ends. In DNA form, the CDR3 reads TGTGCCAGCAGTTTCCGTCTTAATTCACCCCTCCACTTT. Translating it yields CASSFRLNSPLHF.

This chain connects TRBV19 to TRBJ2-7, with 7 bases fitting TRBD1. Unmatched junction bases numbered 7, after V lost 5 bases and J lost 0 bases. The CDR3 is 15 residues long. Per germline, CDR1 LNHDA and CDR2 SQIVND (reference sequence). This CDR3 is CASSATGAFSYEQYF. The CDR3 DNA sequence: TGTGCCAGTAGTGCCACAGGGGCATTCTCCTACGAGCAGTACTTC.

The chain links TRBV3-1 (or the pseudogene TRBV3-2) to TRBJ2-5; TRBD2 might be the D (5 bases). The CDR3 loop spans 15 amino acids. The ends were cut back, 4 bases at V and 7 bases at J, with 19 bases in the middle. Per the germline V gene, CDR1 is LGHDT and CDR2 is YNNKEL (reference sequence). The CDR3 DNA reads as TGTGCCAGCAGCCCTACGGCACGAGCCGGAGGGACCCAGTACTTC. It codes for CASSPTARAGGTQYF.

V and J are TRBV6-4 and TRBJ2-1; D is undetermined. The CDR3 contains 15 residues. V lost 6 bases and J lost 3, with 15 bases in between. Germline V lookup: CDR1 MRHNA, CDR2 SNTAGT. The CDR3 loop reads CASSLDLDNYNEQFF. In DNA, the CDR3 is TGTGCCAGCAGCTTAGACCTAGATAACTACAATGAGCAGTTCTTC.

The chain joins TRBV6-5 to TRBJ1-4, with D possibly being TRBD1 (6 bases). With 8 bases removed from V and 6 bases from J, the gap between germline ends came to 10 bases. CDR1 and CDR2 from the germline V gene are MNHEY and SVGAGI. The CDR3 has 12 residues. Here the CDR3 DNA reads TGTGCCAGCTGGGGGCGCGATGAAAAACTGTTTTTT. This encodes CASWGRDEKLFF.

This chain joins TRBV28 and TRBJ1-2; D might be TRBD1 (5 bases). With 5 bases removed from V and 2 bases from J, the gap between germline ends came to 15 bases. CDR3 length: 15 residues. From germline, CDR1 is MDHEN and CDR2 SYDVKM. CDR3 DNA sequence: TGTGCCAGCAGTCCCCCCACAGGCGGCAACTATGGCTACACCTTC. Protein product: CASSPPTGGNYGYTF.

The rearrangement joins TRBV3-1 (or the pseudogene TRBV3-2) to TRBJ2-5; D is undetermined. V was shortened by 4 bases and J by 5 bases, with 5 bases between the two germline ends. The V gene's germline CDR1 is LGHDT and CDR2 YNNKEL (reference sequence). This CDR3 region has 11 residues. CDR3 in DNA: TGTGCCAGCAGCCTCTTGGAGACCCAGTACTTC. Its protein is CASSLLETQYF.

The CDR3 DNA follows: TGTGCCAGCAACCGGGACTTCGGGACAGATACGCAGTATTTT. Translation: CASNRDFGTDTQYF. This chain joins TRBV9 and TRBJ2-3; a possible D gene is TRBD2 (6 bases). Germline assignment: CDR1 SGDLS and CDR2 YYNGEE. The length of the CDR3 is 14 residues. Trimming removed 6 bases at V and 3 bases at J, with 14 bases between.

A single count supports this clone. V and J are TRBV6-5 and TRBJ1-5; D not resolved. The V end lost 4 bases, the J end lost 3 bases, and 13 bases lay between the germline ends. Germline values: CDR1 MNHEY, CDR2 SVGAGI. This CDR3 is built from 15 residues. CDR3 protein: CASSSMAHSNQPQHF. For the CDR3, the DNA is TGTGCCAGCAGTTCGATGGCCCATTCCAATCAGCCCCAGCATTTT.

The V gene is TRBV11-2, the J gene TRBJ2-1, with TRBD1 identical over 9 bases. The CDR3 runs 18 residues. V was pared by 4 bases and J by 6 bases, with 16 bases of the junction left unmatched. Germline V lookup: CDR1 SGHAT, CDR2 FQNNGV. CDR3 sequence reads: CASSSLEAARDRVNEQFF. In DNA form, the CDR3 reads TGTGCCAGCAGCTCCCTAGAGGCCGCTCGGGACAGGGTCAATGAGCAGTTCTTC.

This chain joins TRBV6-5 and TRBJ1-1; D gene ambiguous. Trimming took 11 bases from V and 3 from J, leaving 16 bases between them. CDR1 is MNHEY and CDR2 is SVGAGI in the germline V gene. CDR3 length: 13 residues. The CDR3 region has the DNA TGTGCCTCCGCCCGGGTGCTGTACACTGAAGCTTTCTTT. It yields the protein CASARVLYTEAFF.

The chain employs TRBV7-9 and TRBJ2-1, with 10 bases matching TRBD2. CDR1 SEHNR and CDR2 FQNEAQ come from the germline V gene (reference sequence). The CDR3 is 16 residues long. Trimming took 1 base from V and 8 from J; bases not matched to a gene: 8. CDR3 bases: TGTGCCAGCAGCTTAGTACTTAGCGGGAGGCGCGATGAGCAGTTCTTC. This sequence encodes CASSLVLSGRRDEQFF.

This clone turned up a few times. This sample includes further DNA sequences coding for the same CDR3. The V and J genes are TRBV6-1 and TRBJ1-5; D is possibly TRBD1 (5 bases). From germline, CDR1 is MNHNS and CDR2 SASEGT. Trimming left V 1 base short and J 0 bases short, with 13 bases between. This CDR3 region has 17 residues. The CDR3 spells CASSEGQGYNSNQPQHF. In DNA form, the CDR3 reads TGTGCCAGCAGTGAAGGCCAGGGCTACAATAGCAATCAGCCCCAGCATTTT.